This T cell receptor beta chain was sequenced during a study of T cell changes during pregnancy in multiple sclerosis. Sequenced by immunoSEQ multiplex PCR; TCRdb stores in-frame clones only, minus some. The table shows tens of thousands of clones, with 92% occurring only once. The V and J ends lost 5 bases and 4 bases, in that order; junction bases with no gene match: 7. This CDR3 has 14 residues. Germline V gives CDR1 LNHDA, CDR2 SQIVND (reference sequence). The clonotype originates from a female donor with multiple sclerosis, enrolled in a pregnancy study. Sequenced material: peripheral blood, taken after pregnancy. The chain links TRBV19 to TRBJ2-5; TRBD1 matches at 7 bases. This chain's CDR3 is CASSPRTGIETQYF. CDR3 DNA: TGTGCCAGTAGTCCCCGGACAGGAATAGAGACCCAGTACTTC. Combining the CDR3 with reference TRBV19 and TRBJ2-5 gives the whole variable domain DGGITQSPKYLFRKEGQNVTLSCEQNLNHDAMYWYRQDPGQGLRLIYYSQIVNDFQKGDIAEGYSVSREKKESFPLTVTSAQKNPTAFYLCASSPRTGIETQYFGPGTRLLVL.